The rows below give T cell receptor beta chains drawn from one sample of a study of cytomegalovirus exposure and HLA in healthy donors. This table comes from immunoSEQ multiplex PCR, and its TCRdb copy is limited to in-frame clones, with some not included. Altogether over 200,000 clones are present, approximately 70% being singletons, with the ten largest covering 2.6%. Sequencing was carried out using PBMCs. All receptors come from a middle-aged man in good health and CMV-seropositive. Each CDR3 is given with its conserved first and last residue. A D gene is named only where the DNA matches it firmly. Size tells how often a clone was seen (once, few, many) or the class of an expanded clone, and some rows leave it out.

clone_size j_call v_call d_call cdr3_aa cdr3_nt
few TRBJ1-5 TRBV28 NA CASSPYSDSNQPQHF TGTGCCAGCAGTCCTTACAGTGATAGCAATCAGCCCCAGCATTTT
few TRBJ2-3 TRBV9 TRBD2 CASSGLGRGGTDTQYF TGTGCCAGCAGCGGACTTGGTCGGGGGGGCACAGATACGCAGTATTTT
NA TRBJ1-3 TRBV13 TRBD1 CASSSVTGGSGNTIYF TGTGCCAGCAGCAGTGTTACAGGGGGCTCTGGAAACACCATATATTTT
NA TRBJ1-3 TRBV5-8 NA CASTRGGISGNTIYF TGTGCCAGCACCCGGGGGGGGATCTCTGGAAACACCATATATTTT
NA TRBJ1-1 TRBV19 NA CATSSGVGAEAFF TGTGCCACCTCCAGTGGGGTCGGGGCTGAAGCTTTCTTT
NA TRBJ2-1 TRBV6-1 TRBD1 CASSDGTGGNEQFF TGTGCCAGCAGTGATGGGACAGGGGGCAATGAGCAGTTCTTC
NA TRBJ1-5 TRBV19 TRBD1 CASGDRRSQPQHF TGTGCCAGTGGGGACAGACGAAGTCAGCCCCAGCATTTT
NA TRBJ2-2 TRBV28 NA CASNLSLQGTGELFF TGTGCCAGCAACCTAAGTTTACAGGGAACCGGGGAGCTGTTTTTT
NA TRBJ1-2 TRBV5-1 NA CASSLSGTRGEGGYTF TGCGCCAGCAGTCTCTCCGGGACTCGGGGTGAAGGTGGCTACACCTTC
NA TRBJ1-4 TRBV18 TRBD1 CASSPPDGTGVAEKLFF TGTGCCAGCTCACCACCAGACGGGACAGGGGTGGCAGAAAAACTGTTTTTT
NA TRBJ1-1 TRBV19 NA CASISGTEAFF TGTGCCAGTATTTCGGGCACTGAAGCTTTCTTT
NA TRBJ1-5 TRBV4-2 TRBD1 CASSHDGQDNQPQHF TGTGCCAGCAGCCATGATGGACAGGACAATCAGCCCCAGCATTTT
NA TRBJ1-5 TRBV4-2 NA CASSQDPWGPARNQPQHF TGTGCCAGCAGCCAAGATCCATGGGGCCCAGCTCGCAATCAGCCCCAGCATTTT
NA TRBJ1-1 TRBV6-5 NA CASSQVQGGEAFF TGTGCCAGCAGCCAAGTCCAGGGCGGAGAAGCTTTCTTT
NA TRBJ1-2 TRBV29-1 NA CSVEWAVGDYTF TGCAGCGTTGAGTGGGCAGTTGGCGACTACACCTTC
NA TRBJ2-7 TRBV7-6 TRBD1 CASSINRDSANYEQYF TGTGCCAGCAGCATAAACCGGGACAGCGCAAACTACGAGCAGTACTTC
NA TRBJ2-5 TRBV2 NA CASSPEQGTQYF TGTGCCAGCAGCCCCGAACAGGGGACCCAGTACTTC